The 27 T cell receptor beta chains given below trace back to one sample, sequenced in a study of cytomegalovirus exposure and HLA in healthy donors. The PCR ran on 60 Vbeta and 13 Jbeta primers. Method: immunoSEQ multiplex PCR; TCRdb's copy keeps in-frame clones and lacks some. The table lists fewer than 200,000 clones, about 85% of them singletons. Sequenced: PBMCs. All receptors come from a man aged 30 to 39 in good health and CMV-seropositive.

Turning to this clone: Within the sample, other DNA sequences also encode this same CDR3. The chain carries TRBV5-5 and TRBJ1-5; 8 bases map to TRBD1. The CDR3 runs 15 residues. Trimming took 7 bases from V and 6 from J; bases not matched to a gene: 12. Germline CDR1 SGHKS, CDR2 YYEKEE (reference sequence). DNA of the CDR3: TGTGCCAGCCGGACCGGGACAGGAGTTGGTCAGCCCCAGCATTTT. Its translation is CASRTGTGVGQPQHF.

The J gene is TRBJ1-1, the V gene TRBV6-5, with TRBD1 matching over 9 bases. CDR1 and CDR2 (germline): MNHEY, SVGAGI. The V gene end was trimmed by 2 bases and the J gene end by 4 bases; junction bases not matched to a gene: 5. The CDR3 runs to 15 residues. CDR3 nucleotides: TGTGCCAGCAGTTACGACAGGGGGTTGCGCACTGAAGCTTTCTTT. Its translation: CASSYDRGLRTEAFF.

The rearrangement uses TRBV7-2 and TRBJ2-7, with TRBD1 as a possible D gene (5 bases). The CDR3 runs to 12 residues. Germline lookup yields CDR1 SGHTA and CDR2 FQGNSA. With 11 bases removed from V and 1 base from J, the gap between germline ends came to 12 bases. This chain's CDR3 is CAVSDTSYEQYF. The CDR3 DNA sequence: TGTGCCGTGTCGGACACATCCTACGAGCAGTACTTC.

The chain recombines TRBV23-1 with TRBJ2-7; weak D call: TRBD2 (6 bases). Being an ORF, TRBV23-1 has a function that is uncertain. The CDR3 is 14 amino acids. The V gene lost 2 bases and the J gene lost 1 base, with 9 bases spanning the gap. CDR3 protein: CASSQGEVSYEQYF. CDR3 nucleotide sequence: TGCGCCAGCAGTCAAGGGGAGGTTTCCTACGAGCAGTACTTC.

The rearrangement links TRBV2 to TRBJ2-5; D remains unclear. The CDR3 extends over 13 amino acids. V was clipped by 5 bases and J by 3 bases, with 10 bases between them. CDR1 and CDR2 (germline): SNHLY, FYNNEI. CDR3 region: CASSNEAEETQYF. The CDR3 nucleotides read TGTGCCAGCAGTAATGAGGCGGAAGAGACCCAGTACTTC.

The DNA of the CDR3 is TGTGCCAGCAGTGGGACAGGGGGAGTAGATACGCAGTATTTT. The encoded protein is CASSGTGGVDTQYF. The rearrangement uses TRBV2 and TRBJ2-3; 10 bases align to TRBD1. CDR3 length equals 14 residues. Germline V gene sequence: CDR1 SNHLY, CDR2 FYNNEI. With 4 bases clipped from V and 5 bases from J, the junction kept 3 bases outside the gene matches.

The rearrangement links TRBV15 to TRBJ2-7, with TRBD1 identical over 9 bases. Germline V gene data show CDR1 as LNHNV and CDR2 as YYDKDF (reference sequence). CDR3 size: 17 residues. After removal of 0 bases from V and 2 bases from J, the junction contained 8 bases not matched to a gene. The CDR3 DNA follows: TGTGCCACCAGCAGAGATAGGCGGGACAGGGACCCCTACGAGCAGTACGTC. Translating gives CATSRDRRDRDPYEQYV.

This chain connects TRBV4-3 to TRBJ2-1, with 9 bases that match TRBD1. The CDR3 consists of 14 residues. From germline, CDR1 is LGHNA and CDR2 YSLEER. Trimming took 3 bases from V and 7 from J; bases not matched to a gene: 4. As DNA, the CDR3 is TGCGCCAGCAGCCAGAGGACAGGGGATAATGAGCAGTTCTTC. As protein: CASSQRTGDNEQFF.

The chain is built from TRBV5-1 and TRBJ2-7; possibly TRBD2 for D (6 bases). This CDR3 is 16 amino acids long. Germline loops: CDR1 SGHRS, CDR2 YFSETQ. Trimming removed 4 bases from V and 2 bases from J, with 19 bases in between. In nucleotides, the CDR3 is TGCGCCAGCAGCCTGGTTGGGAGCGGGTACACCTACGAGCAGTACTTC. Protein sequence: CASSLVGSGYTYEQYF.

The chain couples TRBV4-1 to TRBJ2-2; 9 nucleotides match TRBD1. Germline V gives CDR1 MGHRA, CDR2 YSYEKL. The CDR3 covers 15 residues. The ends lost 4 bases at V and 6 bases at J; junction bases unmatched: 6. The chain's CDR3 is CASSPGQGSPGELFF. The CDR3 coding sequence is TGCGCCAGCAGCCCGGGACAGGGATCACCCGGGGAGCTGTTTTTT.

This clone was picked up one time. This chain links TRBV6-5 with TRBJ1-5; TRBD1 matches 7 bases. V lost 6 bases, J lost 4 bases, and 3 bases stayed unmatched. This CDR3 spans 13 amino acids. Germline CDR1 and CDR2: MNHEY and SVGAGI. CDR3 coding DNA: TGTGCCAGCAGGCAACAGGGGAATCAGCCCCAGCATTTT. Translated: CASRQQGNQPQHF.

The gene calls are TRBV2 and TRBJ1-6; the D is unclear. V lost 3 bases, J lost 8 bases, and 14 bases lay in between. This CDR3 comprises 15 residues. Germline lookup yields CDR1 SNHLY and CDR2 FYNNEI. The CDR3 loop is CASSERQSQHSPLHF. The DNA for the CDR3 is TGTGCCAGCAGTGAGCGGCAGTCGCAACATTCACCCCTCCACTTT.

The chain has TRBV7-2 and TRBJ1-1; D may be TRBD1 (6 bases). The V and J ends lost 5 bases and 1 base respectively, with 14 bases between them. Germline-derived CDR1 and CDR2 are SGHTA and FQGNSA. The CDR3 has 15 residues. The CDR3, as DNA: TGTGCCAGCAGCGGCCAGACAGGCGGGAACACTGAAGCTTTCTTT. Translated, it gives CASSGQTGGNTEAFF.

This clone was seen more than once but under ten times. The genes are TRBV25-1 and TRBJ1-5; no clear D gene. The germline CDR1 and CDR2 sequences are MGHDK and SYGVNS. CDR3 length: 13 amino acids. Trimming pared 1 base from V and 2 bases from J, leaving 3 bases between. CDR3 loop: CASSEFGNQPQHF. In nucleotides, the CDR3 is TGTGCCAGCAGTGAATTCGGCAATCAGCCCCAGCATTTT.

V usage is TRBV7-3 and J usage is TRBJ2-2, with D possibly TRBD1 on 5 matching bases. CDR1 is SGHTA and CDR2 is FQGTGA in the germline V gene. There are 14 residues in the CDR3. The V end was cut by 2 bases, the J end by 1 base, with 5 bases between. The CDR3 loop reads CASSLQGNTGELFF. The CDR3 DNA reads TGTGCCAGCAGCTTACAGGGGAACACCGGGGAGCTGTTTTTT.

V is TRBV19 and J is TRBJ2-7; D is possibly TRBD1 (6 bases). Germline V lookup: CDR1 LNHDA, CDR2 SQIVND (reference sequence). This CDR3 is built from 14 residues. V shed 4 bases and J shed 0 bases, with 10 bases lying between them. Here the CDR3 DNA reads TGTGCCAGTAGTACAACAGGGTCCTCCTACGAGCAGTACTTC. This encodes CASSTTGSSYEQYF.

The chain's CDR3 is CASSIDLELSSGNTIYF. The CDR3 DNA sequence: TGTGCCAGTAGTATAGATCTCGAGCTGAGCTCTGGAAACACCATATATTTT. V gene TRBV19 combines with J gene TRBJ1-3; no clear D gene. V was pared by 0 bases and J by 0 bases, with 12 bases between. The CDR3 is 17 residues long. Germline CDR1 LNHDA, CDR2 SQIVND (reference sequence).

This clone was seen just once. The J gene is TRBJ2-7, the V gene TRBV5-4, with 7 bases aligning to TRBD2. Germline V gene lookup returns CDR1 SGHNT and CDR2 YYREEE (reference sequence). The junction had 10 bases not matched to a gene; V was cut back by 4 bases and J by 6 bases. This CDR3 is 14 amino acids long. Written as DNA, the CDR3 is TGTGCCAGCAGCCGGTGGGGGGGTTCCCTCGAGCAGTACGTC. This sequence encodes CASSRWGGSLEQYV.

The chain combines TRBV25-1 with TRBJ1-1; a weak D match, TRBD1 (6 bases). The germline V gene has CDR1 MGHDK and CDR2 SYGVNS. The CDR3 is 14 residues long. The V end lost 8 bases, the J end lost 0 bases, and 13 bases lay between the germline ends. The CDR3 nucleotides are TGTGCCAGCGGAACAGGGCTACTGAACACTGAAGCTTTCTTT. The encoded protein is CASGTGLLNTEAFF.

The chain recombines TRBV5-4 with TRBJ1-4; TRBD1 matches at 10 bases. CDR3 length: 17 residues. The germline CDR1 and CDR2 sequences are SGHNT and YYREEE (reference sequence). J lost 8 bases, V lost 0 bases, and 10 bases had no gene match. The CDR3 DNA follows: TGTGCCAGCAGCTTGGCGACAGGGGGCCTGGCGGGCGAAAAACTGTTTTTT. Amino acid sequence: CASSLATGGLAGEKLFF.

The chain employs TRBV7-3 and TRBJ2-1; TRBD1 matches 10 bases. CDR1 and CDR2 from the germline V gene are SGHTA and FQGTGA. This CDR3 is 14 amino acids long. Trimming at V came to 5 bases and at J to 7 bases, leaving 5 bases not matched to a gene. As DNA, the CDR3 is TGTGCCAGCAGCGTTGGACAGGGGGGTAATGAGCAGTTCTTC. Translation gives CASSVGQGGNEQFF. The whole variable domain, filled in from reference TRBV7-3 and TRBJ2-1, reads GAGVSQTPSNKVTEKGKYVELRCDPISGHTALYWYRQSLGQGPEFLIYFQGTGAADDSGLPNDRFFAVRPEGSVSTLKIQRTERGDSAVYLCASSVGQGGNEQFFGPGTRLTVL.

The rearrangement uses TRBV7-3 and TRBJ2-1, with 11 bases fitting TRBD2. Germline V gene data show CDR1 as SGHTA and CDR2 as FQGTGA. The ends lost 1 base at V and 4 bases at J; junction bases unmatched: 3. The CDR3 loop spans 16 amino acids. This CDR3 is CASSLIGTSGYNEQFF. DNA of the CDR3: TGTGCCAGCAGCTTAATCGGGACTAGCGGATACAATGAGCAGTTCTTC.

The rearrangement joins TRBV2 to TRBJ2-7, with D possibly being TRBD1 or TRBD2 (5 bases each). This CDR3 is 14 amino acids long. The germline V and J ends were trimmed by 3 bases and 2 bases, with 11 bases remaining between them. Germline assignment: CDR1 SNHLY and CDR2 FYNNEI. The CDR3 nucleotides are TGTGCCAGCAGTGAGGGGATGGGGGCCTACGAGCAGTACGTC. It is translated as CASSEGMGAYEQYV.

V is TRBV5-1 and J is TRBJ2-1; 7 positions match TRBD1. V was pared by 4 bases and J by 3 bases, with 7 bases of the junction left unmatched. This CDR3 region has 15 residues. Germline CDR1 reads SGHRS; CDR2 reads YFSETQ. The CDR3, as DNA: TGCGCCAGCAGCCCCGGCCCAGGGGGCTACAATGAGCAGTTCTTC. It codes for CASSPGPGGYNEQFF.

This chain links TRBV5-1 with TRBJ1-1; D might be TRBD1 (5 bases). Germline assignment: CDR1 SGHRS and CDR2 YFSETQ. V lost 6 bases to trimming and J lost 4 bases, with 19 bases between them. The CDR3 consists of 15 residues. The DNA of the CDR3 is TGCGCCAGCACCCCGGGAGGGGCCTTTAGCACTGAAGCTTTCTTT. It yields the protein CASTPGGAFSTEAFF.

Comment on this clone: Mismatch with germline at one junction end may stem from a read error. The rearrangement uses TRBV7-9 and TRBJ1-3; no clear D. This CDR3 spans 12 amino acids. Germline CDR1 and CDR2: SEHNR and FQNEAQ (reference sequence). CDR3 DNA sequence: TGTTCCAGCAGCCTCCTCGAGGTATTCCGTTATTTT. It yields the protein CSSSLLEVFRYF.

This clone has just one count. The chain carries TRBV11-3 and TRBJ2-7, with 9 bases matching TRBD1. Trimming at V came to 5 bases and at J to 4 bases, leaving 3 bases not matched to a gene. This CDR3 is 13 amino acids long. Germline CDR1 reads SGHNT; CDR2 reads YENEEA. CDR3 sequence: CASSRDRAYEQYF. The CDR3 DNA follows: TGTGCCAGCAGCCGGGACAGGGCGTACGAGCAGTACTTC.